This TCR beta chain was captured in a study of T-cell reconstitution after alpha-beta-depleted transplantation in children (dated by TCRdb to 2016 to 2017). Looking at the study overall: Using TCR repertoire profiling, the study quantitatively followed how T-cell immune reconstitution unfolded in children after TCRalphabeta/CD19-depleted allogeneic hematopoietic cell transplantation. General study outcomes and caveats: Hyperexpanded clone frequencies declined over subsequent months; after one year, T-cell counts and TCRbeta diversity were mostly attributed to newly produced T cells. In some patients, the high TCRbeta diversity seen at day 60 was put down to recipient T cells and intrathymic progenitors that had survived conditioning. About two months after transplant, the apparently early recovery of alphabetaT-cell counts reportedly depended on just several hundred clones that had expanded rapidly and came from non-depleted graft cells.

The treatment or condition label, read with the paper, signifies: allogeneic hematopoietic cell transplantation with graft depleted of TCRalphabeta T cells and CD19 B cells. TCRalphabeta/CD19-depleted allogeneic hematopoietic cell grafts were given to the transplant recipients, all of whom were children. The library was produced with PCR. Sequencing relied on an Illumina HiSeq 2500. TCR library preparation used molecular barcoding, with unique molecular identifiers applied to normalize quantification of the TCRbeta repertoire. The raw public reads went through TCRdb reprocessing: fastp at Q25, MiXCR clone calling, in-frame beta chains kept. All rows with the same CDR3 protein become a single entry with the most common DNA and genes. For this sample the table gives around 4,200 distinct CDR3 sequences, of which 15% to 20% were detected only once. Clones ranked in the top ten supply roughly half of the sample.

Remarks on this clonotype: What antigen it recognizes has not been identified. The conserved phenylalanine or tryptophan normally closing the CDR3 is absent here, so this likely arose from a read error. It is unclear where the CDR3 begins or ends on the DNA, so no DNA is shown, and the CDR3 is as TCRdb lists it.

The CDR3 length equals 14 residues, ends included. The CDR1 and CDR2 encoded by the germline V gene are MDHEN and SYDVKM. The source of this sequence is a male patient aged 2 to 10 who had a stem cell transplant for acute lymphoblastic leukemia, so the T cells may come from the graft donor. This sample comprised PBMCs, mostly from graft donor cells, obtained 180 days after TCRalphabeta/CD19-depleted stem cell transplant. This receptor chain uses TRBV28 and TRBJ2-7; the table calls TRBD2, which could not be checked here. CDR3 loop: CASAPPGSSYERYL.